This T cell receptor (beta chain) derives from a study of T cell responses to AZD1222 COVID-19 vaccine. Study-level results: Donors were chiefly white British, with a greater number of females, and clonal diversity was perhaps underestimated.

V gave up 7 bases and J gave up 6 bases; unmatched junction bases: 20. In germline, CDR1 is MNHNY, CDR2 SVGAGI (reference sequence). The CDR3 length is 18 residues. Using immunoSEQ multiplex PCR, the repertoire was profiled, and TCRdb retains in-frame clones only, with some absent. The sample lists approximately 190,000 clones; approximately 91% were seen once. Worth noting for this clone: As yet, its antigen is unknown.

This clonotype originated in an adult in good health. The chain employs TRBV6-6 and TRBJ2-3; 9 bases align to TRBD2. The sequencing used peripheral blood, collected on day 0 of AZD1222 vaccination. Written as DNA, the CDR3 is TGTGCCAGCACTCGCAGGGGGGGGACTAGCTCTCCAGGGGATACGCAGTATTTT. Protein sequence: CASTRRGGTSSPGDTQYF.